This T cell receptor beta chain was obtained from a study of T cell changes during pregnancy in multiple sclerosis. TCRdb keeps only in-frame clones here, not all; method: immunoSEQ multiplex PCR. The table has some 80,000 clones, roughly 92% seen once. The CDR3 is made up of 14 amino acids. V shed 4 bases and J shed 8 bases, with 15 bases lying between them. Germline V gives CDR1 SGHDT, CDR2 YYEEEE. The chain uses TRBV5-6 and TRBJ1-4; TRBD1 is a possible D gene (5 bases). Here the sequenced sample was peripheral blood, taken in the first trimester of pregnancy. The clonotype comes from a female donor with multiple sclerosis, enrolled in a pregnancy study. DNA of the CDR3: TGTGCCAGCAGCCCCCGGGGGGGTATCGAAAAACTGTTTTTT. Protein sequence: CASSPRGGIEKLFF.